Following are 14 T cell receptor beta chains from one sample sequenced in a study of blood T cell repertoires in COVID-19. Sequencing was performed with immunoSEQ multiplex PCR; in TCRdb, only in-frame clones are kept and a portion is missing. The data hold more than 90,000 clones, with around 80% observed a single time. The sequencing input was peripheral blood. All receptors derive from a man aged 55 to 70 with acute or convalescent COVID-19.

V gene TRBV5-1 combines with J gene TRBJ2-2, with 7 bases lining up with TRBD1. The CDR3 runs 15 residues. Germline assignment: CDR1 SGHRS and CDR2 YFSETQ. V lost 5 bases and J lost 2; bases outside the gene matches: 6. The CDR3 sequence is CASRAGTDNTGELFF. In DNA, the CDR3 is TGCGCCAGCAGGGCTGGGACAGATAACACCGGGGAGCTGTTTTTT.

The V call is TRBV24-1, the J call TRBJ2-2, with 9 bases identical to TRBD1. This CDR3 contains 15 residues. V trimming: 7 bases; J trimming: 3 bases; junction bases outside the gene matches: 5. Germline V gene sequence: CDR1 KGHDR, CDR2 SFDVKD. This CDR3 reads CATSETGGDTGELFF. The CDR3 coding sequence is TGTGCCACCAGCGAGACAGGGGGGGACACCGGGGAGCTGTTTTTT.

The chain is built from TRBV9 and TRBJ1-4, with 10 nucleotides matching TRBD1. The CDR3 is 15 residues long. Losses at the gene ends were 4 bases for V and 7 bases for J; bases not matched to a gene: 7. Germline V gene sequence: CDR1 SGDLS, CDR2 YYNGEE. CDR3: CASSPRTGGGEKLFF. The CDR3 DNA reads TGTGCCAGCAGCCCCCGGACAGGGGGTGGTGAAAAACTGTTTTTT.

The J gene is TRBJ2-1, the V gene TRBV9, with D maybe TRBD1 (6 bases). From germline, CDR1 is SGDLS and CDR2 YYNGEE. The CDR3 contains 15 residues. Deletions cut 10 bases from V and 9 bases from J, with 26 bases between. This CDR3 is CAGPPSTGFRGEQFF. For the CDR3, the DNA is TGTGCCGGGCCTCCATCTACAGGGTTTCGGGGTGAGCAGTTCTTC.

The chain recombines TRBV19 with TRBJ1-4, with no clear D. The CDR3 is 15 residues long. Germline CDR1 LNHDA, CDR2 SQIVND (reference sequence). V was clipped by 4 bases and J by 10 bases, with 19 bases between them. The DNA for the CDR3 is TGTGCCAGTAGTAGCCCAGCAGCGAGGGTGGGAAAACTGTTTTTT. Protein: CASSSPAARVGKLFF.

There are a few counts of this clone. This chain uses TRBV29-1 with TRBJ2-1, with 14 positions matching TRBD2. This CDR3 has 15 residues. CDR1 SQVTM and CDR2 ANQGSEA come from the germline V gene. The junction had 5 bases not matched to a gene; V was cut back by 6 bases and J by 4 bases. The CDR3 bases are TGCAGCGTAGGACTAGCGGGAGGCCAATACAATGAGCAGTTCTTC. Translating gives CSVGLAGGQYNEQFF.

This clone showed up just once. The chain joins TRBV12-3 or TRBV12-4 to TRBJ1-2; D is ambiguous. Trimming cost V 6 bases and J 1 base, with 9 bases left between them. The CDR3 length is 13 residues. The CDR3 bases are TGTGCCAGCAGATCGGGGTTTAACTATGGCTACACCTTC. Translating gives CASRSGFNYGYTF.

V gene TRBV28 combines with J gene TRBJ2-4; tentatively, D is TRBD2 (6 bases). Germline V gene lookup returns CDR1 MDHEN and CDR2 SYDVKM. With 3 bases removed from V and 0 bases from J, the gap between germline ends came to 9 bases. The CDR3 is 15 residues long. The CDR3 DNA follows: TGTGCCAGCAGTTTCTTGGGACTAGCCAAAAACATTCAGTACTTC. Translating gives CASSFLGLAKNIQYF.

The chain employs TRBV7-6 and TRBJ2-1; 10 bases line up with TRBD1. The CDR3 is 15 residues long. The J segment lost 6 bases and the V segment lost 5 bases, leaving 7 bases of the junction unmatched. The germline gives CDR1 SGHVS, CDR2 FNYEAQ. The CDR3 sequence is CASSLGQGGRNEQFF. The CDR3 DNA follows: TGTGCCAGCAGCCTTGGACAGGGGGGACGCAATGAGCAGTTCTTC.

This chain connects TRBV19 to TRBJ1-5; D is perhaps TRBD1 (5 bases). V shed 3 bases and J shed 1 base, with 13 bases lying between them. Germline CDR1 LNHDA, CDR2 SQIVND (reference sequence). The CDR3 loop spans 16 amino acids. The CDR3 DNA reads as TGTGCCAGTAGTATGCCAGGGCGATTGAGCAATCAGCCCCAGCATTTT. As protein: CASSMPGRLSNQPQHF.

The CDR3 DNA reads as TGTGCCAGCAGTCCCATGCGGCCCGACACAGATACGCAGTATTTT. Protein product: CASSPMRPDTDTQYF. The chain joins TRBV27 to TRBJ2-3; no firm D call. The V end lost 5 bases, the J end lost 2 bases, and 14 bases lay between the germline ends. This CDR3 has 15 residues. The V gene's germline CDR1 is MNHEY and CDR2 SMNVEV (reference sequence).

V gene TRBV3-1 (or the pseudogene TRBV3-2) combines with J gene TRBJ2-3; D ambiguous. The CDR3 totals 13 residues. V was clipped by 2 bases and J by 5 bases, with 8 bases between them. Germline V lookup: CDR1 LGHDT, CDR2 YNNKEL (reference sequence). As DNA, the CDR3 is TGTGCCAGCAGCCAAAAACCGAGAGATACGCAGTATTTT. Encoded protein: CASSQKPRDTQYF.

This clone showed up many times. Here the CDR3 reads CASSPTGVALV. The CDR3 coding sequence is TGTGCCAGCAGCCCCACGGGGGTGGCCTTAGTC. V and J are TRBV5-6 and TRBJ2-7; TRBD2 is a possible D gene (6 bases). CDR3 length equals 11 residues. Looked up from germline, CDR1 is SGHDT and CDR2 is YYEEEE.

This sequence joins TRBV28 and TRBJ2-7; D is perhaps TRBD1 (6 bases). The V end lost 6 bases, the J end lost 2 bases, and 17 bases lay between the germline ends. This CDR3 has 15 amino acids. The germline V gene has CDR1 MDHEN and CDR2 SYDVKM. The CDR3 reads CASRSRGGPTYEQYF. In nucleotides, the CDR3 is TGTGCCAGCAGGTCCCGTGGGGGCCCAACCTACGAGCAGTACTTC.